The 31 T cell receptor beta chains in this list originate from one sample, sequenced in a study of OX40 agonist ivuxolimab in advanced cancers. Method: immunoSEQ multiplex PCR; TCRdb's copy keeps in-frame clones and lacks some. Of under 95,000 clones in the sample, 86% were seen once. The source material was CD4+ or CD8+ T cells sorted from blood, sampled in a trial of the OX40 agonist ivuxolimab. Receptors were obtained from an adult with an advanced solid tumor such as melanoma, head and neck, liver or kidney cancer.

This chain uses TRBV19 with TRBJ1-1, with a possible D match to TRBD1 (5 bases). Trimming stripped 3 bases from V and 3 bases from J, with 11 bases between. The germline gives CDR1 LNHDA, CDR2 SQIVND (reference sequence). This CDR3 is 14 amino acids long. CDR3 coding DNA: TGTGCCAGTAGTATCCAGGGCAGCGACACTGAAGCTTTCTTT. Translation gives CASSIQGSDTEAFF.

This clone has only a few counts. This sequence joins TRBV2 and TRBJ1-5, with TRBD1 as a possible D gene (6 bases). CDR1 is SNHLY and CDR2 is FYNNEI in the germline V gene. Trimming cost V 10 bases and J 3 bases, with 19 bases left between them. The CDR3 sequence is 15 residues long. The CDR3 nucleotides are TGTGCCACCCGAGCTGGGGGCTTGGTCAATCAGCCCCAGCATTTT. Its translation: CATRAGGLVNQPQHF.

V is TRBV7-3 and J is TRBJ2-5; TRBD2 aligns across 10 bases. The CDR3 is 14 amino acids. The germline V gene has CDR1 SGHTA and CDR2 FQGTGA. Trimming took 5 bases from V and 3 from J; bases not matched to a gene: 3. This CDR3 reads CASSLAGVEETQYF. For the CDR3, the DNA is TGTGCCAGCAGCCTAGCGGGGGTTGAAGAGACCCAGTACTTC.

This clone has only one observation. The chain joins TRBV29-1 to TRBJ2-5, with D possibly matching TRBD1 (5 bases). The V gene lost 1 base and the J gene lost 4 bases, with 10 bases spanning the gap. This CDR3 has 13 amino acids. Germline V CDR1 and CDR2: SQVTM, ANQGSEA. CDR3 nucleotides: TGCAGCGTTGAAGTCTCCAGGGCAGAGACCCAGTACTTC. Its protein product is CSVEVSRAETQYF.

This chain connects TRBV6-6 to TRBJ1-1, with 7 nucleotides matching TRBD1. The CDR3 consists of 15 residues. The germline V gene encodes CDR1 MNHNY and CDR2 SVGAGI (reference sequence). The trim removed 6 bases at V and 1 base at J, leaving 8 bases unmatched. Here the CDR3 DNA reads TGTGCCAGCAGCTTCCCGGGACAGTGGAACACTGAAGCTTTCTTT. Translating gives CASSFPGQWNTEAFF.

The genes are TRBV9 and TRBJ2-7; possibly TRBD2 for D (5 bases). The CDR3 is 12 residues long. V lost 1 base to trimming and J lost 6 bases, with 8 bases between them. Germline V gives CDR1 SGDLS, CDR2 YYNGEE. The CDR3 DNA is TGTGCCAGCAGCGTAAGCGGTCGCGAGCAGTACTTC. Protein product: CASSVSGREQYF.

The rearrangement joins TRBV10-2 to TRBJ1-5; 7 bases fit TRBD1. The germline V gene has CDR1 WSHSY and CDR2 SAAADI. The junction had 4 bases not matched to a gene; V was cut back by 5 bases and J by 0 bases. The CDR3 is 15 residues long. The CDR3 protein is CASSRDSYSNQPQHF. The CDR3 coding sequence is TGCGCCAGCAGTCGGGACAGTTATAGCAATCAGCCCCAGCATTTT.

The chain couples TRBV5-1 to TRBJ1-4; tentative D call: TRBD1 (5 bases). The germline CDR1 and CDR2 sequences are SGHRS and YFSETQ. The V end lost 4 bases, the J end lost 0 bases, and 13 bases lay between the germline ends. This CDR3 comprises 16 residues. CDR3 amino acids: CASSLGTAATNEKLFF. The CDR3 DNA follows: TGCGCCAGCAGCCTAGGGACGGCGGCAACTAATGAAAAACTGTTTTTT.

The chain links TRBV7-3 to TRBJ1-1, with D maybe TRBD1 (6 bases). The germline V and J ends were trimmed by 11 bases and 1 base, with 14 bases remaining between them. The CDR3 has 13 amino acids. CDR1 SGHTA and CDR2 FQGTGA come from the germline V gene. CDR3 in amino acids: CAGFGGENTEAFF. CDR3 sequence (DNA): TGTGCCGGGTTCGGGGGCGAGAACACTGAAGCTTTCTTT. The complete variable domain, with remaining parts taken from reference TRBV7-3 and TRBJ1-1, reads GAGVSQTPSNKVTEKGKYVELRCDPISGHTALYWYRQSLGQGPEFLIYFQGTGAADDSGLPNDRFFAVRPEGSVSTLKIQRTERGDSAVYLCAGFGGENTEAFFGQGTRLTVV.

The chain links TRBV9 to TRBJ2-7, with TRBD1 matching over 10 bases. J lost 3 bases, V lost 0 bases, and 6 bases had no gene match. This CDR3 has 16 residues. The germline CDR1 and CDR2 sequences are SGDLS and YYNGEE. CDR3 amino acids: CASSVGGTGDFYEQYF. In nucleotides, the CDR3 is TGTGCCAGCAGCGTAGGAGGGACAGGGGACTTCTACGAGCAGTACTTC.

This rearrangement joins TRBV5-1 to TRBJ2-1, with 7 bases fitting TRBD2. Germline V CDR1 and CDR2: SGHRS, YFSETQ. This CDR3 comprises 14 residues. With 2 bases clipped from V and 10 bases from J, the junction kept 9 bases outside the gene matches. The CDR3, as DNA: TGCGCCAGCAGCTTTAGGAGCGGGAATTACGAGCAGTTCTTC. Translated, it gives CASSFRSGNYEQFF. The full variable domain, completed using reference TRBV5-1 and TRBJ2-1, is KAGVTQTPRYLIKTRGQQVTLSCSPISGHRSVSWYQQTPGQGLQFLFEYFSETQRNKGNFPGRFSGRQFSNSRSEMNVSTLELGDSALYLCASSFRSGNYEQFFGPGTRLTVL.

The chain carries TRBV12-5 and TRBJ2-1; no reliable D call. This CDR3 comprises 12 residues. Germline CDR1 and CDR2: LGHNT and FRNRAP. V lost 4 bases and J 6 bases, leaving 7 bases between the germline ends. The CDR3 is CASGSFINEQFF. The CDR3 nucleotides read TGTGCTAGTGGTTCGTTCATCAATGAGCAGTTCTTC.

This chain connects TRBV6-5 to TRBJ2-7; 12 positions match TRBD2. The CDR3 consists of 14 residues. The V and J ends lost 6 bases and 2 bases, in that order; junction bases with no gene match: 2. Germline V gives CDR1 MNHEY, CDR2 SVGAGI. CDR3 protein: CASSRTSGAYEQYF. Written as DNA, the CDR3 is TGTGCCAGCAGCAGGACTAGCGGGGCCTACGAGCAGTACTTC.

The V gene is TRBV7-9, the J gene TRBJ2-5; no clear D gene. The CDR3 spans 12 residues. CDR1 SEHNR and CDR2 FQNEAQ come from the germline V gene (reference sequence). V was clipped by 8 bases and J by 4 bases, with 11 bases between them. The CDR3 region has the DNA TGTGCCAGCCGAGATTTCGGAGAGACCCAGTACTTC. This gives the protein CASRDFGETQYF.

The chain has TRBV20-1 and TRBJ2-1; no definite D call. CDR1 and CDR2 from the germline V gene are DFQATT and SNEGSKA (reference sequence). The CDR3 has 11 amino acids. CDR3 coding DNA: TGCAGCGCCCGTATGCGAAATGAGCAGTTCTTC. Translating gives CSARMRNEQFF.

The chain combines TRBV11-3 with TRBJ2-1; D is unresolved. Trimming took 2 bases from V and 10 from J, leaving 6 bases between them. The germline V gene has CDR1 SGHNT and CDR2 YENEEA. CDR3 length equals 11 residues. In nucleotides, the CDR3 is TGTGCCAGCAGCTTAACTGGGGAGCAGTTCTTC. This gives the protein CASSLTGEQFF.

CDR3 DNA sequence: TGTGCCAGCAGGAGGGAGAGCTCCTATAATTCACCCCTCCACTTT. Residues: CASRRESSYNSPLHF. The genes are TRBV2 and TRBJ1-6; D call uncertain. The germline CDR1 and CDR2 sequences are SNHLY and FYNNEI. This CDR3 comprises 15 residues. V was clipped by 6 bases and J by 0 bases, with 9 bases between them.

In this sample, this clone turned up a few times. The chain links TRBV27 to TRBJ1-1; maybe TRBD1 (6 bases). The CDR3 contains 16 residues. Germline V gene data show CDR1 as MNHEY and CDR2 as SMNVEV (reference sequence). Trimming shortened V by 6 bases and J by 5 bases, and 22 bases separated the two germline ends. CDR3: CASRRGTGAIGTEAFF. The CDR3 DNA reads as TGTGCCAGCAGAAGGGGGACCGGGGCTATTGGAACTGAAGCTTTCTTT.

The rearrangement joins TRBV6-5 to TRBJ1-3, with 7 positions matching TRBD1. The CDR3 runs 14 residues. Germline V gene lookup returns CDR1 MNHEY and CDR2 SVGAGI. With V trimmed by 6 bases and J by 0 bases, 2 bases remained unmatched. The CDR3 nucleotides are TGTGCCAGCAGCTCAGGGGGCTCTGGAAACACCATATATTTT. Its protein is CASSSGGSGNTIYF.

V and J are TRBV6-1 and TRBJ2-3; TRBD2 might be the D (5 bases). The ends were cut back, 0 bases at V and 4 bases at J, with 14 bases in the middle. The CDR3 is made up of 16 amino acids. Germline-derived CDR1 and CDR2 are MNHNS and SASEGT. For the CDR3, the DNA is TGTGCCAGCAGTGAAGCGGGAGCGCCTAGTCCAGATACGCAGTATTTT. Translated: CASSEAGAPSPDTQYF.

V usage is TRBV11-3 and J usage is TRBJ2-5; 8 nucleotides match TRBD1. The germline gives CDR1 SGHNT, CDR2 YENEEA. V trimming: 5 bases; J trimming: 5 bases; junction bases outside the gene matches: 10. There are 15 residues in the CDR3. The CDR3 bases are TGTGCCAGCAGCCGAAGACAGGGGACTGGGGAGACCCAGTACTTC. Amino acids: CASSRRQGTGETQYF.

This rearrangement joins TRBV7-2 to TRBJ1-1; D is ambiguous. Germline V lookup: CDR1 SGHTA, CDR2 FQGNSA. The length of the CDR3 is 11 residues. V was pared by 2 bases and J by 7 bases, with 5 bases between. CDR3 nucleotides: TGTGCCAGCAGCTTATTAAGTGAAGCTTTCTTT. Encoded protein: CASSLLSEAFF.

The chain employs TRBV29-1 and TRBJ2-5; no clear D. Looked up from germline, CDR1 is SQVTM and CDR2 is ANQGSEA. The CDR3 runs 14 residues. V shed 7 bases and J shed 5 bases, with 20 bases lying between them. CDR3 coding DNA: TGCAGCGCCAAATACACTTCTAGAGTTGAGACCCAGTACTTC. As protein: CSAKYTSRVETQYF.

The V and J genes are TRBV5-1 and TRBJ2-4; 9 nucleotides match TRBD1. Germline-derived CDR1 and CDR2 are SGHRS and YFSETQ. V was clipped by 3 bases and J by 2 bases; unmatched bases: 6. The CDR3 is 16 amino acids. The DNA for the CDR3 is TGCGCCAGCAGCTCCGGACAGGGGAGAACCAAAAACATTCAGTACTTC. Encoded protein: CASSSGQGRTKNIQYF.

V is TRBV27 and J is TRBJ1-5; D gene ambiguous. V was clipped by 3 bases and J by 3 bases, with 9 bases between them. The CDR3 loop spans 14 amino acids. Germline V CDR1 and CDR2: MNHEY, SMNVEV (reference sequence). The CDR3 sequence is CASSFNSFNQPQHF. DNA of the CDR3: TGTGCCAGCAGTTTCAACAGTTTCAATCAGCCCCAGCATTTT.

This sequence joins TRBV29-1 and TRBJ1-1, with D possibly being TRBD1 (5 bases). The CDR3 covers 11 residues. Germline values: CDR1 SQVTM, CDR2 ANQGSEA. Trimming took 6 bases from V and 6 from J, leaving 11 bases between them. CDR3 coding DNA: TGCAGCGTGGGTCAGGGTGCTGAAGCTTTCTTT. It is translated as CSVGQGAEAFF.

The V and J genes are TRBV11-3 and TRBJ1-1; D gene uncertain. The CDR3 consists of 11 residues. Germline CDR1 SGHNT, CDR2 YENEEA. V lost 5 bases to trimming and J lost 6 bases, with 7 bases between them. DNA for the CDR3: TGTGCCAGCAGCATGTATCCTGAAGCTTTCTTT. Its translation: CASSMYPEAFF.

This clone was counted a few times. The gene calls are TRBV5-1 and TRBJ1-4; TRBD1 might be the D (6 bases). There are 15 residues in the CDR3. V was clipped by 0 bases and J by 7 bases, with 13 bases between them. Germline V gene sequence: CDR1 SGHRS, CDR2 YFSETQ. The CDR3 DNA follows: TGCGCCAGCAGCTTGGATCCGGGGGCGTCTGAAAAACTGTTTTTT. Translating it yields CASSLDPGASEKLFF.

The CDR3 DNA sequence: TGTGCCAGCAGCTTAATAGGCAGGGAAGGGATGGATGAGCAGTTCTTC. Translated, it gives CASSLIGREGMDEQFF. This chain links TRBV7-3 with TRBJ2-1; tentatively, D is TRBD1 (5 bases). CDR1 and CDR2 from the germline V gene are SGHTA and FQGTGA. CDR3 size: 16 residues. Trimming took off 1 base at V and 8 bases at J, with 18 bases between the two ends.

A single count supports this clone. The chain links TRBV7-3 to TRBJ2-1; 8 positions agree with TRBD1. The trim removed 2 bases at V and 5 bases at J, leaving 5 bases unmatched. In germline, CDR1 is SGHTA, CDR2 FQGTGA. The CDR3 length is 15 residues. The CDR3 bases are TGTGCCAGCAGCTTAGGACAGGGAGGAAACAATGAGCAGTTCTTC. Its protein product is CASSLGQGGNNEQFF.

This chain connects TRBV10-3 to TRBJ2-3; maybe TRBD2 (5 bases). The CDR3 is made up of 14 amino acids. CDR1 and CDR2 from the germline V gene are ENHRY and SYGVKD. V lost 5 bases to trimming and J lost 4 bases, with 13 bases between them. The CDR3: CAISRLRDADTQYF. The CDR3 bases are TGTGCCATCAGTCGACTACGAGACGCAGATACGCAGTATTTT.